This T cell receptor (beta chain) was identified in a study of CD8 T cells in ankylosing spondylitis (dated by TCRdb to about 2017). With regard to the full study: The study set out to find disease-linked TCR variants by profiling T cell receptor beta repertoires in ankylosing spondylitis patients and healthy donors. Peripheral blood samples were taken, and synovial fluid was additionally collected from ankylosing spondylitis patients. The full study cohort comprised around 23 ankylosing spondylitis patients and some 110 healthy donors.

For sequencing, an Illumina HiSeq 2500 was employed. Quantitative 5'-RACE with molecular barcodes was the method used to prepare the TCR beta libraries. Per the source publication's procedure: A new computational method, built on a probabilistic model of VDJ rearrangement, was used to identify disease-linked TCR variants. In TCRdb, the public reads were trimmed at Q25 with fastp and aligned with MiXCR, with productive beta chains retained. Identical CDR3 protein sequences are pooled into one entry, listed with their most common genes and DNA. The V and J calls reflect TCRdb's pipeline rather than the authors' work. A total of just under 350,000 distinct CDR3 sequences appear in this sample, about 14% of them only once. The ten largest clones represent approximately 0.99% of the sample. The study at large found these results: A TCR beta motif of several highly homologous amino acid variants appeared characteristic of blood from ankylosing spondylitis patients. Some TCR beta motif variants had previously been reported in synovial fluid and blood of reactive arthritis patients, which suggested common disease-initiation mechanisms. The disease-linked clones were reported as significantly enriched in matched synovial fluid samples from ankylosing spondylitis patients. In peripheral blood, the disease-linked clones were found at relatively low frequencies and had a CD8+ phenotype.

In regard to this clonotype: Its antigen has not been determined. Per-base quality was not reported, and no clone a single base away is much larger than it.

V and J are truncated by 0 bases and 1 base respectively, leaving an intervening sequence of 14 bases. The CDR1 and CDR2 encoded by the germline V gene (reference sequence) are LNHNV and YYDKDF. The CDR3 numbers 17 residues from cysteine through phenylalanine. Kept here is only the CDR3 DNA, which spans 51 bases and is read in frame from base 1. The rearrangement joined TRBV15 to TRBJ2-3; perhaps TRBD1 is the D gene, with 7 bases matching. Input material: blood, either unsorted or a sorted T cell fraction (not recorded which). This TCR was sampled from a male donor with ankylosing spondylitis or in good health (not recorded which). Here is the DNA: TGTGCCACCAGCAGAGAGACAGGGTGGGGGGGCACAGATACGCAGTATTTT. Its protein is CATSRETGWGGTDTQYF.